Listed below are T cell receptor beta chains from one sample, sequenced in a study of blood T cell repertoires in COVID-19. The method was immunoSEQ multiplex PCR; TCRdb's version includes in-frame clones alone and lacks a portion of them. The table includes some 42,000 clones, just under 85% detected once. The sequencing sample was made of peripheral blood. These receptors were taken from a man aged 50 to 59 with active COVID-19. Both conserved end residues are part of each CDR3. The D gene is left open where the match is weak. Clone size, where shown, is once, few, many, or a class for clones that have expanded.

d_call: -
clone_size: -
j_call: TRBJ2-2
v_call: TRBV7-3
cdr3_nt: TGTGCCAGCAGCTTCCAGAGCGGGCCAAACACCGGGGAGCTGTTTTTT
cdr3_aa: CASSFQSGPNTGELFF

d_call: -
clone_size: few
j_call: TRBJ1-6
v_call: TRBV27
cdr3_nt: TGTGCCAGCAGTCCGGAGAGGGTAGGGCTCTATAATTCACCCCTCCACTTT
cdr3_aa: CASSPERVGLYNSPLHF

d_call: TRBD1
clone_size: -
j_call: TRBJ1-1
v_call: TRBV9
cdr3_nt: TGTGCCAGCAGCGCCGCACCAGGACAGGGAGGAACTTTCTTT
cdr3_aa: CASSAAPGQGGTFF

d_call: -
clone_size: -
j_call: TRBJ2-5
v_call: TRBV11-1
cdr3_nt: TGTGCCAGCAGCTTAGAGGGTCACGGGGCCCAGTACTTC
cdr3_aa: CASSLEGHGAQYF

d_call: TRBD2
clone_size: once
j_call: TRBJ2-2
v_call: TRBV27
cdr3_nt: TGTGCCAGCAGTTTAGGGAGGGCCGGGGAGCTGTTTTTT
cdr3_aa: CASSLGRAGELFF

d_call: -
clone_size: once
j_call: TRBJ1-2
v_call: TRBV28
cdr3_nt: TGTGCCGGGGGGGGGTCCCGTCGAGGCTACACCTTC
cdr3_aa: CAGGGSRRGYTF

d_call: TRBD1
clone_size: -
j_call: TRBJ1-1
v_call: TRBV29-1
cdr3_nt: TGCAGCGTTGAAGGCCCGGCAGGGGGCGTCCAGGGAGCTTTCTTT
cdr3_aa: CSVEGPAGGVQGAFF

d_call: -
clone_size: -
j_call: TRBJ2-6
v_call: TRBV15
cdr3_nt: TGTGCCACCAGCAGAGATAAGGACAGCTCTGGGGCCAACGTCCTGACTTTC
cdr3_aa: CATSRDKDSSGANVLTF

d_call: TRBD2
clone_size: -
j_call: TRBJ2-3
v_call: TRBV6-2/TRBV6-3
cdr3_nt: TGTGCCAGCAGTTACCGCCTGGGGCGGGAGAAAGATACGCAGTATTTT
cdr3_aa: CASSYRLGREKDTQYF

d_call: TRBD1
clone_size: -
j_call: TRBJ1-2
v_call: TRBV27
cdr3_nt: TGTGCCAGCAGTTCCGGGACAGGGAGTCGTGGCTACACCTTC
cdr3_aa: CASSSGTGSRGYTF

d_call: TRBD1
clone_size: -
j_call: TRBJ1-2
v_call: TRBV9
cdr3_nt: TGTGCCAGCAGCGTAGTTGGGACAGGGGACTATGGCTACACCTTC
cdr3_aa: CASSVVGTGDYGYTF

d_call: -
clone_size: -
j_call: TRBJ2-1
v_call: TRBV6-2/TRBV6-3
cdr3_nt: TGTGCCAGCAGCACGCCCCAGGGGCGGTTGAAGAGGGGTGAGCAGTTCTTC
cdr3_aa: CASSTPQGRLKRGEQFF

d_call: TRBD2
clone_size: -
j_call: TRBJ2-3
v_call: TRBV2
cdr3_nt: TGTGCCAGCAGGACGAGCGGGGCGAGCACAGATACGCAGTATTTT
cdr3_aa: CASRTSGASTDTQYF

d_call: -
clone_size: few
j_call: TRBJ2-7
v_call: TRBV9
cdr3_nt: TGTGCCAGCAGCGTAGCCCGTCAGGATCCCCTCGGGCAGTACTTC
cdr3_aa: CASSVARQDPLGQYF

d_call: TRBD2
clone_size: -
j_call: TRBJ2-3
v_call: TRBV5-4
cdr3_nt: TGTGCCAGCAGCCCACTAGCGGGGGCTGGGGATACGCAGTATTTT
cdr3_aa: CASSPLAGAGDTQYF

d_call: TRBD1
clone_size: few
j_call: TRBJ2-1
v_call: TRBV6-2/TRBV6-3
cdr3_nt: TGTGCCAGCAGTTTTGGCCTTTCTGCGGGACAGGGGGATTCGGATGAGCAGTTCTTC
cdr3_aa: CASSFGLSAGQGDSDEQFF

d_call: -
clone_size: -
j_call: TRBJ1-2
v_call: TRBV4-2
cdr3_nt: TGTGCCAGCAGCCAAGTCAGGACAGACTATGGCTACACCTTC
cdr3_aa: CASSQVRTDYGYTF

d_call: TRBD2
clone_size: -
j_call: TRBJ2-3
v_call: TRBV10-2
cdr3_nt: TGCGCCAGCAGCCGCCTAGCGGGGGGTACAGATACGCAGTATTTT
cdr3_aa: CASSRLAGGTDTQYF

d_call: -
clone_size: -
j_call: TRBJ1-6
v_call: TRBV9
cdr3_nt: TGTGCCAGCAGCGTAGATCCGAGGGAATCCTATAATTCACCCCTCCACTTT
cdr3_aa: CASSVDPRESYNSPLHF

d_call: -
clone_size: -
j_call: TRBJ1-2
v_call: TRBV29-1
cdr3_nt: TGCAGCGGTGTGACAGGCTATGGCTACACCTTC
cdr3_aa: CSGVTGYGYTF

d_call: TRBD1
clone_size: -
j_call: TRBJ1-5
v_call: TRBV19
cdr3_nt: TGTGCCAGTAGTAGGGGACAGGGTAGCAATCAGCCCCAGCATTTT
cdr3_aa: CASSRGQGSNQPQHF

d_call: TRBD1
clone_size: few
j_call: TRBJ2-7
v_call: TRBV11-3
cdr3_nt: TGTGCCAGCAGCTCGACCTGGGACAGCAGCTCCTACGAGCAGTACTTC
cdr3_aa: CASSSTWDSSSYEQYF